A single sample gave rise to the 18 T cell receptor beta chains below, sequenced in a study of response to subunit inactivated influenza vaccine. TCRdb recomputed calls from the RT-PCR reads with MiXCR, one row per CDR3 protein. The sample consists of 600,000 to 850,000 distinct CDR3 sequences, 12% to 15% of them appearing once. The material was PBMCs from blood, obtained 14 days before vaccination. The receptors stem from a man aged 45-65 years who received an inactivated influenza vaccine.

J is TRBJ2-2 and V is TRBV15; either TRBD1 or TRBD2 may supply D (5 bases each). Germline V CDR1 and CDR2: LNHNV, YYDKDF (reference sequence). This CDR3 is built from 15 residues. The ends were cut back, 8 bases at V and 0 bases at J, with 13 bases in the middle. Here the CDR3 reads CATEVGTANTGELFF. The CDR3 nucleotides are TGTGCCACCGAGGTCGGGACCGCGAACACCGGGGAGCTGTTTTTT.

This clonotype was seen a few times. The chain is built from TRBV4-3 and TRBJ2-1, with a tentative D call TRBD1 (5 bases). The CDR3 runs 15 residues. Germline V lookup: CDR1 LGHNA, CDR2 YSLEER. Trimming removed 5 bases at V and 8 bases at J, with 19 bases between. The CDR3 DNA reads as TGCGCCAGCAGCGCCAACCGGGCCCCAGGGCATGAGCAGTTCTTC. Encoded protein: CASSANRAPGHEQFF.

The CDR3 nucleotides read TGTGCCATCGCAGAAGGCGGTTCTAACTATGGCTACACCTTC. It encodes CAIAEGGSNYGYTF. J is TRBJ1-2 and V is TRBV10-3; D is undetermined. The germline CDR1 and CDR2 sequences are ENHRY and SYGVKD. The CDR3 has 14 residues. The ends were cut back, 8 bases at V and 0 bases at J, with 13 bases in the middle.

This clonotype has ten or more counts. This chain uses TRBV5-1 with TRBJ1-2; D uncertain. With 5 bases removed from V and 2 bases from J, the gap between germline ends came to 10 bases. The CDR3 sequence is 13 residues long. CDR1 is SGHRS and CDR2 is YFSETQ in the germline V gene. The CDR3 protein is CASRDQENYGYTF. As DNA, the CDR3 is TGCGCCAGCAGGGATCAGGAGAACTATGGCTACACCTTC.

This clonotype came up a few times. The gene calls are TRBV5-1 and TRBJ2-5; TRBD1 matches at 7 bases. Germline CDR1 reads SGHRS; CDR2 reads YFSETQ. The V segment lost 5 bases and the J segment 5 bases; nucleotides outside the gene matches: 12. This CDR3 has 15 residues. The CDR3 nucleotides are TGCGCCAGCAGTTGGGGAACAGGGGTTGAGGAGACCCAGTACTTC. Residues: CASSWGTGVEETQYF.

This chain links TRBV4-1 with TRBJ2-4; 15 bases agree with TRBD2. The CDR3 covers 23 residues. Germline V gives CDR1 MGHRA, CDR2 YSYEKL. Trimming removed 0 bases from V and 1 base from J; junction bases left unmatched: 16. The CDR3, as DNA: TGCGCCAGCAGCCAAGATGGTCGTAGGTCTGGGACTAGCGGGAGGTTGGCCAAAAACATTCAGTACTTC. Amino acid sequence: CASSQDGRRSGTSGRLAKNIQYF.

This clonotype was recorded at least ten times. The rearrangement joins TRBV6-2 or TRBV6-3 to TRBJ2-2; maybe TRBD1 (6 bases). The CDR3 runs 13 residues. The germline V and J ends were trimmed by 7 bases and 4 bases, with 10 bases remaining between them. The germline CDR1 and CDR2 sequences are MNHEY and SVGEGT. CDR3 bases: TGTGCCAGCATGAGACAGGTCACCGGGGAGCTGTTTTTT. Encoded protein: CASMRQVTGELFF.

The gene calls are TRBV25-1 and TRBJ1-1; D call uncertain. This CDR3 is 12 amino acids long. The germline V and J ends were trimmed by 4 bases and 0 bases, with 3 bases remaining between them. Germline-derived CDR1 and CDR2 are MGHDK and SYGVNS. The CDR3 DNA is TGTGCCAGCAGTGTGGTGAACACTGAAGCTTTCTTT. It specifies CASSVVNTEAFF.

Only one count was recorded for this clonotype. V and J are TRBV29-1 and TRBJ2-5, with a tentative D call TRBD2 (6 bases). The CDR3 sequence is 13 residues long. V lost 1 base and J 5 bases, leaving 11 bases between the germline ends. The germline V gene encodes CDR1 SQVTM and CDR2 ANQGSEA. The CDR3 DNA sequence: TGCAGCGTTGAAGTCGGGAGATCGGAGACCCAGTACTTC. Its translation: CSVEVGRSETQYF.

There are a few counts of this clonotype. V and J are TRBV27 and TRBJ1-2, with a tentative D call TRBD1 (6 bases). Trimming shortened V by 5 bases and J by 2 bases, and 15 bases separated the two germline ends. Germline CDR1 and CDR2: MNHEY and SMNVEV (reference sequence). The CDR3 length is 15 residues. CDR3 DNA: TGTGCCAGCAGTGCTGACAGGATAGCCAACTATGGCTACACCTTC. Its translation is CASSADRIANYGYTF.

The rearrangement uses TRBV20-1 and TRBJ1-4; D is unclear. The V and J ends lost 8 bases and 5 bases respectively, with 9 bases between them. The germline CDR1 and CDR2 sequences are DFQATT and SNEGSKA (reference sequence). This CDR3 has 11 amino acids. CDR3 region: CSSYSNEKLFF. DNA for the CDR3: TGCAGTTCTTACAGCAATGAAAAACTGTTTTTT.

This clonotype was detected only a few times. The V call is TRBV4-3, the J call TRBJ1-2; D is unclear. Germline lookup yields CDR1 LGHNA and CDR2 YSLEER. The CDR3 length is 15 residues. V was trimmed by 0 bases and J by 0 bases, leaving 8 bases between them. The CDR3 DNA reads TGCGCCAGCAGCCAAGATTCCCGGGCTAACTATGGCTACACCTTC. Encoded protein: CASSQDSRANYGYTF.

The chain recombines TRBV6-5 with TRBJ2-7; 7 bases agree with TRBD2. From germline, CDR1 is MNHEY and CDR2 SVGAGI. This CDR3 comprises 14 residues. V shed 4 bases, J shed 5 bases, and the junction held 8 bases outside the gene matches. CDR3 coding DNA: TGTGCCAGCAGTTGGGAGGGTCCGCGGGACGAGCAGTACTTC. Its translation: CASSWEGPRDEQYF.

The chain recombines TRBV7-8 with TRBJ2-1; 12 positions agree with TRBD2. The CDR3 loop spans 17 amino acids. V lost 5 bases, J lost 4 bases, and 9 bases stayed unmatched. Per germline, CDR1 SGHVS and CDR2 FQNEAQ. The CDR3 loop is CASSPPTGTSGYNEQFF. DNA for the CDR3: TGTGCCAGCAGCCCGCCTACGGGGACTAGCGGGTACAATGAGCAGTTCTTC.

This clonotype was counted between two and nine times. CDR3 amino acids: CASSLEGQWYEQYF. The DNA for the CDR3 is TGTGCCAGCAGCTTAGAGGGACAGTGGTACGAGCAGTACTTC. The chain is built from TRBV7-2 and TRBJ2-7; TRBD1 matches 7 bases. V lost 1 base and J lost 4; bases outside the gene matches: 4. The germline CDR1 and CDR2 sequences are SGHTA and FQGNSA. The length of the CDR3 is 14 residues.

This clonotype is labeled as medium-sized. The V and J genes are TRBV7-9 and TRBJ2-3, with 9 bases matching TRBD1. J was trimmed by 7 bases and V by 2 bases; bases with no gene match: 7. CDR1 is SEHNR and CDR2 is FQNEAQ in the germline V gene (reference sequence). This CDR3 comprises 15 residues. CDR3 region: CASSLRDREKNTQYF. The DNA of the CDR3 is TGTGCCAGCAGCTTAAGGGACAGGGAAAAGAATACGCAGTATTTT.

This clonotype was detected many times. This chain joins TRBV12-3 or TRBV12-4 and TRBJ1-1, with D unresolved. The CDR3 extends over 13 amino acids. Trimming removed 3 bases from V and 7 bases from J, with 12 bases in between. The CDR3 bases are TGTGCCAGCAGTTTTGAGAGTTGGGGTGAAGCTTTCTTT. Its protein is CASSFESWGEAFF.

At least ten counts were recorded for this clonotype. The V call is TRBV4-1, the J call TRBJ2-7; the D gene is possibly TRBD1 (6 bases). Trimming cost V 0 bases and J 3 bases, with 12 bases left between them. This CDR3 is 15 amino acids long. Germline assignment: CDR1 MGHRA and CDR2 YSYEKL. The CDR3 here is CASSQDQGRGYEQYF. The CDR3 DNA reads TGCGCCAGCAGCCAAGATCAGGGGCGCGGCTACGAGCAGTACTTC.